The 3 T cell receptor beta chains given below trace back to one sample, sequenced in a study of T cell repertoires in cytomegalovirus infection. TCRdb itself ran the reads through MiXCR, one entry per CDR3 protein. Among 450,000 to 550,000 distinct CDR3 sequences listed, 15% to 20% were seen once. Sequenced input: CD8+ T cells from PBMCs. The receptors shown here come from a human donor in good health (CMV status not recorded). Some clones in this sample may be carry-over from other donors' samples.

V is TRBV12-5 and J is TRBJ1-3; the D gene is possibly TRBD1 (6 bases). Trimming stripped 4 bases from V and 3 bases from J, with 10 bases between. The CDR3 contains 14 residues. The V gene's germline CDR1 is LGHNT and CDR2 FRNRAP. The CDR3 bases are TGTGCTAGTGGTTACGGGGGCGATGGAAACACCATATATTTT. Amino acid sequence: CASGYGGDGNTIYF.

Only a few counts were recorded for this clonotype. Since a far larger clone is one base different, this is likely a read error. The rearrangement links TRBV2 to TRBJ2-7; D not certain. The CDR3 is made up of 10 amino acids. Germline CDR1 is SNHLY and CDR2 is FYNNEI. Trimming took 7 bases from V and 0 from J, leaving 1 base between them. The CDR3 DNA reads TGTGCCAGCACCTCCTACGAGCAGTACTTC. It translates to CASTSYEQYF.

This clonotype was picked up many times. This chain joins TRBV11-2 and TRBJ2-1; 9 bases align to TRBD2. The germline gives CDR1 SGHAT, CDR2 FQNNGV. The V gene end was trimmed by 4 bases and the J gene end by 6 bases; junction bases not matched to a gene: 19. This CDR3 region has 19 residues. The CDR3 sequence: CASSSKPPATSGLINEQFF. The CDR3 coding sequence is TGTGCCAGCAGCTCCAAGCCGCCGGCAACTAGCGGGTTGATCAATGAGCAGTTCTTC.